This TCR beta chain was captured in a study of blood T cells in healthy people across ages. A sample-barcoded 5' primer and a J-beta primer mix were used in a second PCR of roughly 6 to 11 cycles. TCRdb redid the calling of the 5' RACE reads with MiXCR, one entry per CDR3 protein. The repertoire has about 730,000 distinct CDR3 sequences, roughly 44% of them found once; the top ten carry 20% to 25%. This CDR3 comprises 13 residues. Germline V CDR1 and CDR2: MNHEY, SVGAGI. Trimming left V 5 bases short and J 3 bases short, with 10 bases between. This clonotype was seen at least ten times. The antigen is not known. Study conclusions and caveats: Donor CMV status was unknown, possibly confounding expanded clonotype changes. Unsorted PBMCs ruled out conclusive naive versus antigen-experienced comparison.

Sequencing used blood. The V and J genes are TRBV6-5 and TRBJ2-5; D gene unclear. This TCR derives from a woman in her sixties or seventies in good health. The CDR3 protein is CASSQYSKETQYF. The CDR3 bases are TGTGCCAGCAGTCAATATTCAAAAGAGACCCAGTACTTC.